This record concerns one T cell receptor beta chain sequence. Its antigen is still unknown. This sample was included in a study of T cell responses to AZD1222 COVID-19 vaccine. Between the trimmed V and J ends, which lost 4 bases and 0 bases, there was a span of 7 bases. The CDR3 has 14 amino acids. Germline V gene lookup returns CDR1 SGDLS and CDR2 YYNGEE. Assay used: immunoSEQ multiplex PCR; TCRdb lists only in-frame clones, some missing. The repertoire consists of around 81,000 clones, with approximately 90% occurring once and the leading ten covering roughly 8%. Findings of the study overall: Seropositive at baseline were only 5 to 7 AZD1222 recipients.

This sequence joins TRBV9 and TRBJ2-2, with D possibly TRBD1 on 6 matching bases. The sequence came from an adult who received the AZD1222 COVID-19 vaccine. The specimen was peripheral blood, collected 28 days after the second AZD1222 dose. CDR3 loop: CASSRTANTGELFF. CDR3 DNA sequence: TGTGCCAGCAGCCGGACAGCGAACACCGGGGAGCTGTTTTTT.